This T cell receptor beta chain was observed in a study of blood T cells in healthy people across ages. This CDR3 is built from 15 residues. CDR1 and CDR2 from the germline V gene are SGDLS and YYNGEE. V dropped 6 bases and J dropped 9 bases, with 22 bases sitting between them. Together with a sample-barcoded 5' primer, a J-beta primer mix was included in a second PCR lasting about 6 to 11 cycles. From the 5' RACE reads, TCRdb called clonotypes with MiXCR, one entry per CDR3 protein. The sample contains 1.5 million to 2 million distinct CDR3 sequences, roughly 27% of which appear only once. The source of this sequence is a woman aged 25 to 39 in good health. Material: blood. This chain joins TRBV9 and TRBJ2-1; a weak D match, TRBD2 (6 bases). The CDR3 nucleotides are TGTGCCAGCACCACCGAAATAGCGGAGGAGGGTGAGCAGTTCTTC. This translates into CASTTEIAEEGEQFF.